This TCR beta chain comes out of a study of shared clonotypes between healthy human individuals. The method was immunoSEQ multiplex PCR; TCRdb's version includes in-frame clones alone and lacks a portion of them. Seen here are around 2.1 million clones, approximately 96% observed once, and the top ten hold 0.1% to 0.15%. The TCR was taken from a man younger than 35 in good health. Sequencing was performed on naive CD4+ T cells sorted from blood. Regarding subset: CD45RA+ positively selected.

The CDR3 sequence: CAGAPRGGLDTQYF. For the CDR3, the DNA is TGTGCTGGAGCTCCCCGGGGGGGCTTAGATACGCAGTATTTT. The chain joins TRBV30 to TRBJ2-3; 8 bases line up with TRBD2. The germline V gene has CDR1 GTSNPN and CDR2 SVGIG (reference sequence). CDR3 size: 14 residues.